These 5 T cell receptor beta chains share one sample of origin, sequenced in a study of shared clonotypes between healthy human individuals. This table comes from immunoSEQ multiplex PCR, and its TCRdb copy is limited to in-frame clones, with some not included. The table lists 1 million to 1.2 million clones, around three quarters of them singletons. The source material was memory CD4+ T cells from PBMCs. Subset noted: CD45RA-negative fraction. The receptors come from a man younger than 35 in good health. Some clones in this sample may be carry-over from other donors' samples.

The rearrangement uses TRBV9 and TRBJ1-2; D is unresolved. From germline, CDR1 is SGDLS and CDR2 YYNGEE. The CDR3 has 13 amino acids. V shed 0 bases and J shed 2 bases, with 5 bases lying between them. Written as DNA, the CDR3 is TGTGCCAGCAGCGTAGTACAGAACTATGGCTACACCTTC. This codes for CASSVVQNYGYTF.

This clone appeared a few times. The same CDR3 also results from other DNA sequences found in this sample. J is TRBJ1-2 and V is TRBV27; D gene uncertain. CDR1 is MNHEY and CDR2 is SMNVEV in the germline V gene (reference sequence). V was clipped by 3 bases and J by 0 bases, with 5 bases between them. The CDR3 has 13 amino acids. For the CDR3, the DNA is TGTGCCAGCAGTTTTCGGGCTAACTATGGCTACACCTTC. This gives the protein CASSFRANYGYTF.

The chain joins TRBV5-5 to TRBJ1-2; D perhaps matches TRBD1 (6 bases). The CDR3 runs to 16 residues. From germline, CDR1 is SGHKS and CDR2 YYEKEE (reference sequence). The V end was cut by 4 bases, the J end by 8 bases, with 24 bases between. The CDR3 region has the DNA TGTGCCAGCAGCCCGACGGACAGATCAACCCCTCGAGGCTACACCTTC. It codes for CASSPTDRSTPRGYTF.

The chain links TRBV6-6 to TRBJ2-7, with D possibly called TRBD1 or TRBD2 (5 bases each). V gave up 6 bases and J gave up 4 bases, with 16 bases separating them. CDR3 length: 14 amino acids. Germline CDR1 and CDR2: MNHNY and SVGAGI (reference sequence). The CDR3 DNA is TGTGCCAGCAGAGAGGGGCAGCAGGAATACGAGCAGTACTTC. This gives the protein CASREGQQEYEQYF.

On this clone: A read error likely explains this, since a far larger clone differs by one base. The chain has TRBV30 and TRBJ1-5, with D unclear. V shed 2 bases and J shed 0 bases, with 5 bases lying between them. This CDR3 contains 13 residues. From germline, CDR1 is GTSNPN and CDR2 SVGIG (reference sequence). CDR3 sequence reads: CAWSSNSNQPQHF. The CDR3 nucleotides are TGTGCCTGGAGTTCGAATAGCAATCAGCCCCAGCATTTT.